These 10 T cell receptor beta chains were sequenced from one sample in a study of cytomegalovirus exposure and HLA in healthy donors. The PCR contained 60 Vbeta and 13 Jbeta primers. Generated by immunoSEQ multiplex PCR, the TCRdb table keeps only in-frame clones and is missing some. Of under 200,000 clones in the sample, around 69% were seen once. What was sequenced was PBMCs. The receptors here all came from a woman aged 25 to 39 in good health and CMV-seronegative.

Written as DNA, the CDR3 is TGTGCCAGCAGCCTTACGCGGTCGGAAGGGAACACTGAAGCTTTCTTT. It yields the protein CASSLTRSEGNTEAFF. V is TRBV11-1 and J is TRBJ1-1; D gene uncertain. V lost 5 bases to trimming and J lost 1 base, with 17 bases between them. CDR1 is SGHAT, CDR2 FQDESV, per germline (reference sequence). The CDR3 totals 16 residues. Full variable domain (outside the CDR3, taken from reference TRBV11-1 and TRBJ1-1): EAEVAQSPRYKITEKSQAVAFWCDPISGHATLYWYRQILGQGPELLVQFQDESVVDDSQLPKDRFSAERLKGVDSTLKIQPAELGDSAMYLCASSLTRSEGNTEAFFGQGTRLTVV.

This chain uses TRBV5-1 with TRBJ2-1, with D perhaps TRBD2 (5 bases). Trimming stripped 0 bases from V and 3 bases from J, with 13 bases between. The germline gives CDR1 SGHRS, CDR2 YFSETQ. The CDR3 totals 16 residues. The CDR3 spells CASSLESGWGYNEQFF. The CDR3 DNA reads as TGCGCCAGCAGCTTGGAAAGCGGTTGGGGCTACAATGAGCAGTTCTTC.

The genes are TRBV7-2 and TRBJ2-1, with 7 bases lining up with TRBD1. Germline V gene lookup returns CDR1 SGHTA and CDR2 FQGNSA. The CDR3 is 15 amino acids. Trimming took 1 base from V and 3 from J; bases not matched to a gene: 3. CDR3 in DNA: TGTGCCAGCAGCTTAGAACAGGGGATCTACAATGAGCAGTTCTTC. This codes for CASSLEQGIYNEQFF.

The chain joins TRBV5-4 to TRBJ2-7, with 7 bases aligning to TRBD2. The CDR3 consists of 17 residues. V dropped 0 bases and J dropped 0; count of bases not matched to a gene: 9. Germline CDR1 is SGHNT and CDR2 is YYREEE (reference sequence). Written as DNA, the CDR3 is TGTGCCAGCAGCTTGGGCGGCCTAGCGGCTAGCTCCTACGAGCAGTACTTC. Its protein product is CASSLGGLAASSYEQYF.

The V call is TRBV27, the J call TRBJ2-1; tentative D call: TRBD2 (6 bases). The CDR3 has 15 amino acids. Germline V gene sequence: CDR1 MNHEY, CDR2 SMNVEV (reference sequence). Trimming stripped 2 bases from V and 4 bases from J, with 12 bases between. CDR3 DNA sequence: TGTGCCAGCAGTTTAGCCAGGGAGGTATACAATGAGCAGTTCTTC. Translation: CASSLAREVYNEQFF.

The gene calls are TRBV12-5 and TRBJ2-1, with D possibly being TRBD2 (6 bases). The CDR3 has 14 amino acids. V was trimmed by 7 bases and J by 7 bases, leaving 17 bases between them. The germline V gene has CDR1 LGHNT and CDR2 FRNRAP. CDR3 in amino acids: CASAPGGRGNEQFF. CDR3 DNA: TGTGCTAGTGCCCCCGGGGGTAGAGGGAATGAGCAGTTCTTC.

The DNA for the CDR3 is TGTGCCAGCAGCTTAATGACGGGAGATACCGGGGAGCTGTTTTTT. It yields the protein CASSLMTGDTGELFF. The gene calls are TRBV7-8 and TRBJ2-2; tentatively, D is TRBD2 (6 bases). The CDR3 is 15 amino acids. V was trimmed by 2 bases and J by 5 bases, leaving 12 bases between them. Germline V gene lookup returns CDR1 SGHVS and CDR2 FQNEAQ.

Note on this clone: Other DNA sequences within the sample encode an identical CDR3. The J gene is TRBJ1-2, the V gene TRBV30; the D is unclear. V was pared by 2 bases and J by 0 bases, with 10 bases between. The CDR3 contains 14 residues. The germline CDR1 and CDR2 sequences are GTSNPN and SVGIG (reference sequence). The CDR3 sequence is CAWSRDSTNYGYTF. The CDR3 DNA is TGTGCCTGGAGTCGTGACTCAACTAACTATGGCTACACCTTC. Based on the CDR3 plus reference TRBV30 and TRBJ1-2, the full variable domain is SQTIHQWPATLVQPVGSPLSLECTVEGTSNPNLYWYRQAAGRGLQLLFYSVGIGQISSEVPQNLSASRPQDRQFILSSKKLLLSDSGFYLCAWSRDSTNYGYTFGSGTRLTVV.

This chain connects TRBV28 to TRBJ2-7, with D possibly matching TRBD2 (7 bases). The CDR3 has 13 residues. The V gene lost 4 bases and the J gene lost 3 bases, with 10 bases spanning the gap. Germline V gene sequence: CDR1 MDHEN, CDR2 SYDVKM. CDR3 sequence: CASSSGGLYEQYF. The DNA of the CDR3 is TGTGCCAGCAGTTCGGGGGGCCTCTACGAGCAGTACTTC.

V is TRBV4-2 and J is TRBJ1-4; D is ambiguous. The CDR3 extends over 15 amino acids. CDR1 is LGHNA and CDR2 is YNFKEQ in the germline V gene. Trimming shortened V by 0 bases and J by 5 bases, and 10 bases separated the two germline ends. The CDR3: CASSQEEGRNEKLFF. In DNA, the CDR3 is TGTGCCAGCAGCCAAGAAGAGGGCCGGAATGAAAAACTGTTTTTT.